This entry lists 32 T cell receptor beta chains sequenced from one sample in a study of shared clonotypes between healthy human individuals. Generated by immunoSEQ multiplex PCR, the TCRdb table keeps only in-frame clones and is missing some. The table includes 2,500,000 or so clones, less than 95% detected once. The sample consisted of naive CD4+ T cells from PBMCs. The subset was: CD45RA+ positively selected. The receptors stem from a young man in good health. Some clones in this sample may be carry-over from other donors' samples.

The CDR3 sequence: CASTFPDTQYF. The CDR3 DNA reads as TGTGCCAGCACCTTCCCAGATACGCAGTATTTT. V and J are TRBV2 and TRBJ2-3; D ambiguous. The CDR3 contains 11 residues. The V end lost 7 bases, the J end lost 4 bases, and 6 bases lay between the germline ends. Germline lookup yields CDR1 SNHLY and CDR2 FYNNEI.

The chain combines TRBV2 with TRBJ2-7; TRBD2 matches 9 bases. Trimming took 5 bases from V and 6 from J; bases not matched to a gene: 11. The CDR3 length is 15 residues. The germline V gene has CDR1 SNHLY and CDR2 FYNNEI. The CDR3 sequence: CASSYLSGSRVEQYF. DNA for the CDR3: TGTGCCAGCAGTTACCTTAGCGGGAGCAGGGTCGAGCAGTACTTC.

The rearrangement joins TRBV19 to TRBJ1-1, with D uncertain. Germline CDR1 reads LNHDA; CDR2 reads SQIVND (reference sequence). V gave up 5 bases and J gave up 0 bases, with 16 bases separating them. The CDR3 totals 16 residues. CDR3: CASSSRGSLMNTEAFF. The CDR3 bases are TGTGCCAGTAGTTCCCGAGGGAGTTTAATGAACACTGAAGCTTTCTTT.

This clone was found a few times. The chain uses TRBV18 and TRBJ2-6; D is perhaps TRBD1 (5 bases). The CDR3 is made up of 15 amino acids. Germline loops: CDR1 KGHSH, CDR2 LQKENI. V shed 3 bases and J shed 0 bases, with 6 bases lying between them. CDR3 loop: CASSPTASGANVLTF. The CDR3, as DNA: TGTGCCAGCTCACCGACAGCCTCTGGGGCCAACGTCCTGACTTTC.

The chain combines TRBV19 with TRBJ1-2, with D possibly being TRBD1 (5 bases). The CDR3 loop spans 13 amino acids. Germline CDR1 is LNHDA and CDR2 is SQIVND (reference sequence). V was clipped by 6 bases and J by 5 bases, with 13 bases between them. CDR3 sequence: CASSEITGYGYTF. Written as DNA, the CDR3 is TGTGCCAGTAGCGAAATAACAGGTTATGGCTACACCTTC.

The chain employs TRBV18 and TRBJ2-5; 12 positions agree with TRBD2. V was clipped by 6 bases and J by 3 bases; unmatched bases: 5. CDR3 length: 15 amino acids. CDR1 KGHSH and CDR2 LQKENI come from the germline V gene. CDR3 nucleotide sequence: TGTGCCAGCTCCCTGACTAGCGGGAGTGAAGAGACCCAGTACTTC. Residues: CASSLTSGSEETQYF.

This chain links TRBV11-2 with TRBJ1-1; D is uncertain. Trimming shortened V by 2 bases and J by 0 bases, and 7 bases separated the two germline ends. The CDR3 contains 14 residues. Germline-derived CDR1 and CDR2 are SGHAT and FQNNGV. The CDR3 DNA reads TGTGCCAGCAGCTTATCTTCCATGAACACTGAAGCTTTCTTT. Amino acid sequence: CASSLSSMNTEAFF.

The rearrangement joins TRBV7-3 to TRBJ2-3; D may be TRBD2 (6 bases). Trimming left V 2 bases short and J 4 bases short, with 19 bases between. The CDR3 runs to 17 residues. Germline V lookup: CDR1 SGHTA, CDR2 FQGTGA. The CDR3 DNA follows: TGTGCCAGCAGCTTAGGAAGGGGAGGTCGGGTCCCAGATACGCAGTATTTT. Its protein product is CASSLGRGGRVPDTQYF.

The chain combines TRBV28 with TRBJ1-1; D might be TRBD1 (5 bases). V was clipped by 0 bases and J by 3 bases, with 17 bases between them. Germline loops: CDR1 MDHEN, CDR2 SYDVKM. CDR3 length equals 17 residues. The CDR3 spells CASSLWGERIMDTEAFF. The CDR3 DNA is TGTGCCAGCAGTTTATGGGGGGAGCGGATAATGGACACTGAAGCTTTCTTT.

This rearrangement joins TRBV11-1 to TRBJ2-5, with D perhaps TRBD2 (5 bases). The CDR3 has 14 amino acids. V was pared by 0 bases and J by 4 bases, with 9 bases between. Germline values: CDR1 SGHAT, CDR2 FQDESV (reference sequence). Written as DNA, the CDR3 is TGTGCCAGCAGCTTAGCCGGGATCGGAGAGACCCAGTACTTC. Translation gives CASSLAGIGETQYF.

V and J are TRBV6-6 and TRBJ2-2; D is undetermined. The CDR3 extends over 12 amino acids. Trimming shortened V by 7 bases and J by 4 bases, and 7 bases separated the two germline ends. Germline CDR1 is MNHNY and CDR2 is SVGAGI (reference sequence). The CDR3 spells CASTMATGELFF. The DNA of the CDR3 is TGTGCCAGCACGATGGCCACCGGGGAGCTGTTTTTT.

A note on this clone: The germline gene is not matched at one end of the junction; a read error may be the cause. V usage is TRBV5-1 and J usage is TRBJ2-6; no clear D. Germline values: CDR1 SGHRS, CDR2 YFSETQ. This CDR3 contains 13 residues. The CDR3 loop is CASRLGGANVLTF. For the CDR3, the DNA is TGCGCCAGCAGGTTGGGCGGGGCCAACGTCCTGACTTTC.

The CDR3 is CASSAVGEQFF. The CDR3 DNA reads TGTGCCAGCAGCGCCGTTGGTGAGCAGTTCTTC. This rearrangement joins TRBV5-6 to TRBJ2-1; D call uncertain. Germline CDR1 SGHDT, CDR2 YYEEEE. Trimming stripped 4 bases from V and 9 bases from J, with 8 bases between. This CDR3 region has 11 residues.

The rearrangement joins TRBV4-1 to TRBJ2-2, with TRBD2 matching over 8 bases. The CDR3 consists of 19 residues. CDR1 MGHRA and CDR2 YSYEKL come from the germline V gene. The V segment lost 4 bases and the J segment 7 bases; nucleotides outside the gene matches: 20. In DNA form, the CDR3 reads TGCGCCAGCAGCCCGTTTGGGACTAGGGGTTTCGGTCGGGGCGGGGAGCTGTTTTTT. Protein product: CASSPFGTRGFGRGGELFF.

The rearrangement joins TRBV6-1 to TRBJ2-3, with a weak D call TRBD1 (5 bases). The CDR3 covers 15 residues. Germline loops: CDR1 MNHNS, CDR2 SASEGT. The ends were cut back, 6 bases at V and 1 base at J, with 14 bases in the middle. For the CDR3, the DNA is TGTGCCAGCAGCCAGGGCGACCTCGGCACAGATACGCAGTATTTT. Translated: CASSQGDLGTDTQYF.

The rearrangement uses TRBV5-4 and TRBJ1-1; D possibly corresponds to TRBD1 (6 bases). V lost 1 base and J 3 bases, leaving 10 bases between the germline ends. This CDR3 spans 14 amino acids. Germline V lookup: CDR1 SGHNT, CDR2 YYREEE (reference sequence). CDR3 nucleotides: TGTGCCAGCAGCTTGACGGGGGGGCACACTGAAGCTTTCTTT. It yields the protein CASSLTGGHTEAFF.

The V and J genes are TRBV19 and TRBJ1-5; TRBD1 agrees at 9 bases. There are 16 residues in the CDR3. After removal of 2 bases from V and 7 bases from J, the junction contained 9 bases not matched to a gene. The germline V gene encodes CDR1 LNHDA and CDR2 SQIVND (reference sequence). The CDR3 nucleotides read TGTGCCAGTAGTATATTACAGGGGGCAGTCGGGCAGCCCCAGCATTTT. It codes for CASSILQGAVGQPQHF.

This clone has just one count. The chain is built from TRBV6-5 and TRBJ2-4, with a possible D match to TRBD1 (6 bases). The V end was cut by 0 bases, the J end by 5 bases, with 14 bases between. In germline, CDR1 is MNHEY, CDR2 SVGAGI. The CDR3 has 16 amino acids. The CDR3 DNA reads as TGTGCCAGCAGTTACTCCCCGACAGGCATTGAAAACATTCAGTACTTC. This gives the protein CASSYSPTGIENIQYF.

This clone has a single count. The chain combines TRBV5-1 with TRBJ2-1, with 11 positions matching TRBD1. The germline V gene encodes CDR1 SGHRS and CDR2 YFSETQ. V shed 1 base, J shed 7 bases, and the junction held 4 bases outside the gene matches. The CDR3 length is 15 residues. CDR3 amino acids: CASSLPGTGGNEQFF. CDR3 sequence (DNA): TGCGCCAGCAGCTTGCCCGGGACAGGGGGGAATGAGCAGTTCTTC.

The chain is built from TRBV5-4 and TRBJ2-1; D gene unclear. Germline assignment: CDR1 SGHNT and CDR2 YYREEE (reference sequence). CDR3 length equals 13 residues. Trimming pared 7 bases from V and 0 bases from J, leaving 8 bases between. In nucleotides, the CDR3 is TGTGCCAGCTATCAGTACTCCTACAATGAGCAGTTCTTC. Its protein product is CASYQYSYNEQFF.

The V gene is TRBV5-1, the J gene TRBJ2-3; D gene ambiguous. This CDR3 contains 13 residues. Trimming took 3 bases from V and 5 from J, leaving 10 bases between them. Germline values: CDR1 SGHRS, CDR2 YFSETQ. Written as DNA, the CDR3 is TGCGCCAGCAGCTCCGCCCCGGGAGATACGCAGTATTTT. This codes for CASSSAPGDTQYF. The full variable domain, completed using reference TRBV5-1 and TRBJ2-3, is KAGVTQTPRYLIKTRGQQVTLSCSPISGHRSVSWYQQTPGQGLQFLFEYFSETQRNKGNFPGRFSGRQFSNSRSEMNVSTLELGDSALYLCASSSAPGDTQYFGPGTRLTVL.

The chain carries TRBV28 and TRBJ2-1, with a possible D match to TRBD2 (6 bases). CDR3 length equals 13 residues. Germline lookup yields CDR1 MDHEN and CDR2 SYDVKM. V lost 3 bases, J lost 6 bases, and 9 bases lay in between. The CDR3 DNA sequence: TGTGCCAGCAGTTTGGGAGCGGGCAATGAGCAGTTCTTC. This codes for CASSLGAGNEQFF.

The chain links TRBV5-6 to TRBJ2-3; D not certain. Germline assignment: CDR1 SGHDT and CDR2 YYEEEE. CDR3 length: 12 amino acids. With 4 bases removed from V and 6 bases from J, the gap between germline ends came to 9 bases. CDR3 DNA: TGTGCCAGCAGCGTGTCGGTGGATACGCAGTATTTT. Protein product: CASSVSVDTQYF.

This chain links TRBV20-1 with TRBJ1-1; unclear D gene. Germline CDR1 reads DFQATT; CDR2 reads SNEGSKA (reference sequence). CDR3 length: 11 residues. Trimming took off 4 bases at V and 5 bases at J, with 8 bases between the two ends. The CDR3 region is CSAIKRTEAFF. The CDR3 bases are TGCAGTGCTATTAAGCGAACTGAAGCTTTCTTT.

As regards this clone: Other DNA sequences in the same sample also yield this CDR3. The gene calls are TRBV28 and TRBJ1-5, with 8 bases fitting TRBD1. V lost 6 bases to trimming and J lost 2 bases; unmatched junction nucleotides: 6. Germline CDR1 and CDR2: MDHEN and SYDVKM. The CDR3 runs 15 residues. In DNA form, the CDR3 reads TGTGCCAGCAGCCTCGGACAGGGACGCAATCAGCCCCAGCATTTT. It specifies CASSLGQGRNQPQHF.

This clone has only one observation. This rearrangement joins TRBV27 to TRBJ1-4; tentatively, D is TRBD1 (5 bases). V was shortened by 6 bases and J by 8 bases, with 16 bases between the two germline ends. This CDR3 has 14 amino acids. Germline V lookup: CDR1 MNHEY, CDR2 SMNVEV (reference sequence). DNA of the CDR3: TGTGCCAGCAGAACGAACCCCAGGGACGAAAAACTGTTTTTT. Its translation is CASRTNPRDEKLFF.

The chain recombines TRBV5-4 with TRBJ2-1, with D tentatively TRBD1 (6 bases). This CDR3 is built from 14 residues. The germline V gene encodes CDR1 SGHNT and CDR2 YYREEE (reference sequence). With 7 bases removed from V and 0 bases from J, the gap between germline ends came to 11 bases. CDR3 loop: CASAGVSSYNEQFF. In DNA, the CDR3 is TGTGCCAGCGCAGGGGTCAGCTCCTACAATGAGCAGTTCTTC.

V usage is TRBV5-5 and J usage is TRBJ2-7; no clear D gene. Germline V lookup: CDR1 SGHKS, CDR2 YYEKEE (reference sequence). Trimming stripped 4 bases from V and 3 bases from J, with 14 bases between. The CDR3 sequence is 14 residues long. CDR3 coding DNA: TGTGCCAGCAGCCGGACGGGCGACGGCTACGAGCAGTACTTC. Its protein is CASSRTGDGYEQYF.

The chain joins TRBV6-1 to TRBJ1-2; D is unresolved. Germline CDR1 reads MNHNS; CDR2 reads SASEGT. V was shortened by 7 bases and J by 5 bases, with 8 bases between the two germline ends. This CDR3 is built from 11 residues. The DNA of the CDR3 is TGTGCCAGCACCATATTGTATGGCTACACCTTC. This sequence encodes CASTILYGYTF.

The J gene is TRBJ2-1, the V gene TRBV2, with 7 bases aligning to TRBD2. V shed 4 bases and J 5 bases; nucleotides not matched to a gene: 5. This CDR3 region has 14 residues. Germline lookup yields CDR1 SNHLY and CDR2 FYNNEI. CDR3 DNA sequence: TGTGCCAGCAGTGGATGGGGAGGGAACAATGAGCAGTTCTTC. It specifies CASSGWGGNNEQFF.

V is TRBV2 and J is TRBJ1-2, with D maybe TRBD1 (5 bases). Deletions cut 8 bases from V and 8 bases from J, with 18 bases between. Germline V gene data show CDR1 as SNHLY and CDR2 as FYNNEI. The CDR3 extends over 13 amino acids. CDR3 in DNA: TGTGCCAGCCCCCGGGGGGGGGAAAGGGGCTACACCTTC. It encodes CASPRGGERGYTF.

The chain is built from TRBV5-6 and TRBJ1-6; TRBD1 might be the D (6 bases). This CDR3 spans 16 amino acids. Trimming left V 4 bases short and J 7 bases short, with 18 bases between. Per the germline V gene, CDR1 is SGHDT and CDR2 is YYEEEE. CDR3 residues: CASSSDWGQNNSPLHF. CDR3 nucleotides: TGTGCCAGCAGCAGTGATTGGGGGCAGAACAATTCACCCCTCCACTTT.